This TCR beta chain was recorded in a study of blood T cell repertoires in COVID-19. This CDR3 spans 14 amino acids. From germline, CDR1 is SGHDT and CDR2 YYEEEE. The junction had 5 bases not matched to a gene; V was cut back by 4 bases and J by 6 bases. The method was immunoSEQ multiplex PCR; TCRdb's version includes in-frame clones alone and lacks a portion of them. This sample has 200,000 to 250,000 clones, with roughly nine tenths found just once. This TCR was recovered from a woman aged 45-59 years with acute or convalescent COVID-19. Source material: peripheral blood. This chain joins TRBV5-6 and TRBJ2-7; the match to TRBD1 covers 12 bases. CDR3 DNA: TGTGCCAGCAGCAAGGGACAGGGGGCCATCGAGCAGTACTTC. Translated: CASSKGQGAIEQYF.